This T cell receptor (beta chain) appears in the sequencing data of a study of human T cells and chemical hapten exposure. TCRdb re-called the RACE reads through MiXCR, storing one row per CDR3 protein. Among approximately 350,000 distinct CDR3 sequences, 6% to 8.5% were seen once, and the ten largest hold roughly 7.9%. This clonotype was picked up many times. This sample's time point: patch test 1, 2 weeks after DPC sensitization. Treatment reported: therapeutic diphenylcyclopropenone sensitization with weekly scalp DPC. The CDR3 is made up of 11 amino acids. Between the trimmed V and J ends, which lost 3 bases and 8 bases, there was a span of 8 bases. The germline V gene has CDR1 SQVTM and CDR2 ANQGSEA.

This TCR was sampled from a young woman with alopecia areata. Some clones in this sample may be carry-over from other donors' samples. The material was whole blood, obtained in connection with sensitization to the hapten diphenylcyclopropenone (DPC). V and J are TRBV29-1 and TRBJ2-1; D is possibly TRBD1 or TRBD2 (6 bases each). The chain's CDR3 is CSVDGGHEQFF. The CDR3 bases are TGCAGCGTTGATGGGGGGCATGAGCAGTTCTTC.